Below, 4 T cell receptor beta chains from the same sample are listed, as sequenced in a study of molecular identifiers for immune sequencing clone quantification. TCRdb re-called the PCR reads through MiXCR, storing one row per CDR3 protein. The repertoire includes a few hundred thousand distinct CDR3 sequences, over 20% of them detected once, and around 0.86% sits in the top ten. Material for sequencing was naive CD8+ T cells from blood, with Jurkat cell RNA spiked in. This sample's subset: FACS-sorted CD8+CD4-CCR7+CD45RA+ naive T cells. The receptors come from a human donor in good health. Some libraries in this study had Jurkat cell RNA spiked in.

This clonotype appeared many times. The chain has TRBV7-9 and TRBJ1-1, with D perhaps matching TRBD1 (5 bases). The V end lost 5 bases, the J end lost 2 bases, and 18 bases lay between the germline ends. The CDR3 consists of 16 residues. Germline V gene lookup returns CDR1 SEHNR and CDR2 FQNEAQ (reference sequence). The CDR3 here is CASSPTISRANTEAFF. In nucleotides, the CDR3 is TGTGCCAGCAGCCCAACCATCTCCAGGGCCAACACTGAAGCTTTCTTT.

V is TRBV19 and J is TRBJ2-7; 9 bases are shared with TRBD1. Looked up from germline, CDR1 is LNHDA and CDR2 is SQIVND (reference sequence). V was clipped by 1 base and J by 4 bases; unmatched bases: 8. This CDR3 region has 16 residues. CDR3 in amino acids: CASSIGATGTGYEQYF. CDR3 nucleotide sequence: TGTGCCAGTAGTATAGGCGCAACCGGGACAGGGTACGAGCAGTACTTC. The full variable domain, rest sourced from reference TRBV19 and TRBJ2-7, is DGGITQSPKYLFRKEGQNVTLSCEQNLNHDAMYWYRQDPGQGLRLIYYSQIVNDFQKGDIAEGYSVSREKKESFPLTVTSAQKNPTAFYLCASSIGATGTGYEQYFGPGTRLTVT.

J is TRBJ2-1 and V is TRBV6-1; D gene ambiguous. Germline V gene sequence: CDR1 MNHNS, CDR2 SASEGT. Trimming took off 1 base at V and 7 bases at J, with 2 bases between the two ends. CDR3 length: 11 amino acids. In DNA, the CDR3 is TGTGCCAGCAGTGAAGATAATGAGCAGTTCTTC. Residues: CASSEDNEQFF.

V and J are TRBV6-1 and TRBJ2-5; D is undetermined. This CDR3 is built from 12 residues. Germline CDR1 and CDR2: MNHNS and SASEGT. Trimming cost V 0 bases and J 7 bases, with 6 bases left between them. In DNA form, the CDR3 reads TGTGCCAGCAGTGAAGCCGGTCCGACCCAGTACTTC. This sequence encodes CASSEAGPTQYF.